Below, one TCR beta chain is given with its context. The J segment lost 9 bases and the V segment lost 4 bases, leaving 10 bases of the junction unmatched. The CDR3 has 14 amino acids. Germline V CDR1 and CDR2: SGHAT, FQNNGV. Here immunoSEQ multiplex PCR was the method, and the copy in TCRdb shows in-frame clones only, minus some. The repertoire consists of approximately 220,000 clones, with approximately 90% occurring once and the leading ten covering under 4%. These data originate in a study of blood T cell repertoires in COVID-19. On the study more broadly: PBMCs, B-cell-depleted T cells, or T cells provided the cDNA or gDNA that made up the material.

The specimen was PBMCs or T cells enriched from blood (not recorded which). J is TRBJ2-3 and V is TRBV11-2; 7 nucleotides line up with TRBD2. This receptor was identified in a woman between 40 and 55 years old with acute COVID-19. CDR3 region: CASSSGLEPGTQYF. DNA for the CDR3: TGTGCCAGCAGCTCAGGACTAGAGCCCGGGACGCAGTATTTT. Filled out from reference TRBV11-2 and TRBJ2-3, the complete variable domain reads EAGVAQSPRYKIIEKRQSVAFWCNPISGHATLYWYQQILGQGPKLLIQFQNNGVVDDSQLPKDRFSAERLKGVDSTLKIQPAKLEDSAVYLCASSSGLEPGTQYFGPGTRLTVL.